A single sample gave rise to the 18 T cell receptor beta chains below, sequenced in a study of post-analysis software for immune sequencing data. Overall study findings and caveats: With TRBV5-6, TRBV5-1 and TRBV20-1 included, about 5 TRBV segments were more frequent in patients than in controls.

TCR beta cDNA libraries included unique molecular identifiers. MiXCR, applied by TCRdb to the PCR reads, yields one record per CDR3 protein. The table lists approximately 730,000 distinct CDR3 sequences, roughly 27% of them singletons. Their antigens remain unidentified. The material sequenced was blood. The receptors stem from a girl aged 10 to 17 with multiple sclerosis.

This clonotype occurred a few times. This chain uses TRBV28 with TRBJ2-7; weak D call: TRBD2 (6 bases). In germline, CDR1 is MDHEN, CDR2 SYDVKM. This CDR3 has 15 residues. V was clipped by 4 bases and J by 4 bases, with 17 bases between them. CDR3 sequence reads: CASSSSSERGYEQYF. The CDR3 nucleotides are TGTGCCAGCAGTTCCTCTAGCGAACGTGGTTACGAGCAGTACTTC.

CDR3: CSVGVTSTDTQYF. The CDR3 nucleotides read TGCAGCGTTGGTGTCACTAGCACAGATACGCAGTATTTT. The chain recombines TRBV29-1 with TRBJ2-3; D gene unclear. Germline CDR1 and CDR2: SQVTM and ANQGSEA. CDR3 size: 13 residues. The V end was cut by 4 bases, the J end by 0 bases, with 8 bases between.

The rearrangement uses TRBV7-2 and TRBJ1-2; D gene ambiguous. Trimming took off 5 bases at V and 4 bases at J, with 14 bases between the two ends. The CDR3 contains 14 residues. Germline loops: CDR1 SGHTA, CDR2 FQGNSA. This chain's CDR3 is CASSQAARFYGYTF. In DNA, the CDR3 is TGTGCCAGCAGCCAAGCGGCCCGTTTCTATGGCTACACCTTC.

The chain links TRBV27 to TRBJ1-1, with D unresolved. From germline, CDR1 is MNHEY and CDR2 SMNVEV (reference sequence). The CDR3 is 17 residues long. Trimming removed 0 bases at V and 1 base at J, with 15 bases between. The CDR3 DNA follows: TGTGCCAGCAGTTTATCGGCGGTGATTTCAACGAACACTGAAGCTTTCTTT. Translating gives CASSLSAVISTNTEAFF.

The genes are TRBV7-9 and TRBJ2-1; D may correspond to TRBD1 or TRBD2 (5 bases each). The V gene lost 2 bases and the J gene lost 8 bases, with 16 bases spanning the gap. Germline V gene sequence: CDR1 SEHNR, CDR2 FQNEAQ (reference sequence). The CDR3 loop spans 15 amino acids. For the CDR3, the DNA is TGTGCCAGCAGCTTACCCGGGGCAGCGAGGGATGAGCAGTTCTTC. It translates to CASSLPGAARDEQFF.

The V gene is TRBV6-6, the J gene TRBJ2-5; D might be TRBD2 (5 bases). The CDR3 covers 14 residues. From germline, CDR1 is MNHNY and CDR2 SVGAGI (reference sequence). Trimming removed 2 bases at V and 5 bases at J, with 12 bases between. The CDR3 coding sequence is TGTGCCAGCAGTTACGGCGCTAGCTTGGAGACCCAGTACTTC. Its translation is CASSYGASLETQYF.

V and J are TRBV28 and TRBJ2-7; D possibly corresponds to TRBD2 (5 bases). The CDR3 has 15 amino acids. Deletions cut 6 bases from V and 1 base from J, with 16 bases between. CDR1 and CDR2 (germline): MDHEN, SYDVKM. This CDR3 reads CASREELVRSYEQYF. In DNA, the CDR3 is TGTGCCAGCAGGGAGGAGTTGGTAAGGTCCTACGAGCAGTACTTC.

The V and J genes are TRBV5-6 and TRBJ2-5; D is perhaps TRBD2 (6 bases). V dropped 1 base and J dropped 9 bases, with 16 bases sitting between them. The germline V gene has CDR1 SGHDT and CDR2 YYEEEE. The CDR3 is made up of 14 amino acids. The CDR3 is CASSLPMSGGAQYF. In nucleotides, the CDR3 is TGTGCCAGCAGCTTGCCCATGAGTGGCGGGGCCCAGTACTTC.

There are a few counts of this clonotype. The chain joins TRBV7-8 to TRBJ2-1; D not certain. V lost 5 bases, J lost 10 bases, and 15 bases lay in between. There are 13 residues in the CDR3. From germline, CDR1 is SGHVS and CDR2 FQNEAQ. The CDR3 DNA sequence: TGTGCCAGCAGCCGTAACAATGATAGAGAGCAGTTCTTC. Translated: CASSRNNDREQFF.

The chain combines TRBV5-1 with TRBJ2-3, with D unclear. The germline V gene encodes CDR1 SGHRS and CDR2 YFSETQ. V was trimmed by 0 bases and J by 5 bases, leaving 10 bases between them. This CDR3 is 14 amino acids long. CDR3 sequence reads: CASSLEGRKDTQYF. The CDR3 DNA reads TGCGCCAGCAGCTTGGAGGGCAGGAAAGATACGCAGTATTTT.

The V call is TRBV3-1, the J call TRBJ2-5; 8 bases align to TRBD2. CDR3 length equals 15 residues. Trimming at V came to 0 bases and at J to 2 bases, leaving 2 bases not matched to a gene. Germline-derived CDR1 and CDR2 are LGHDT and YNNKEL (reference sequence). DNA for the CDR3: TGTGCCAGCAGCCAAGAACTAGCGGATCAAGAGACCCAGTACTTC. Amino acid sequence: CASSQELADQETQYF.

This clonotype was found a few times. The V gene is TRBV20-1, the J gene TRBJ2-5, with TRBD1 as a possible D gene (5 bases). This CDR3 spans 14 amino acids. Trimming took off 5 bases at V and 5 bases at J, with 18 bases between the two ends. The germline V gene encodes CDR1 DFQATT and CDR2 SNEGSKA (reference sequence). The CDR3 DNA sequence: TGCAGTGCTTCTGTCCCATGGGGCCGGGAGACCCAGTACTTC. Translating it yields CSASVPWGRETQYF.

This clonotype turned up a few times. Written as DNA, the CDR3 is TGTGCCAGCAGCTTAGGGCGGGATGACGGCCACGAGCAGTACTTC. Amino acids: CASSLGRDDGHEQYF. The chain is built from TRBV7-6 and TRBJ2-7, with D possibly being TRBD2 (6 bases). CDR3 length: 15 residues. Germline assignment: CDR1 SGHVS and CDR2 FNYEAQ. V was trimmed by 1 base and J by 5 bases, leaving 15 bases between them.

DNA for the CDR3: TGTGCCAGCTCACCCGCCTTTCTTAGAGGAGGACGGAAGGAAAAACTGTTTTTT. It yields the protein CASSPAFLRGGRKEKLFF. The chain has TRBV18 and TRBJ1-4; D uncertain. Trimming stripped 3 bases from V and 8 bases from J, with 25 bases between. The CDR3 covers 18 residues. Germline V gene data show CDR1 as KGHSH and CDR2 as LQKENI.

This clonotype was found a few times. The chain joins TRBV5-4 to TRBJ2-1; D perhaps matches TRBD2 (6 bases). The CDR3 is 15 amino acids. V lost 0 bases, J lost 8 bases, and 15 bases lay in between. The V gene's germline CDR1 is SGHNT and CDR2 YYREEE (reference sequence). CDR3 sequence: CASSLVDSGAYEQFF. The CDR3 DNA sequence: TGTGCCAGCAGCTTGGTCGATTCGGGAGCCTATGAGCAGTTCTTC.

This rearrangement joins TRBV7-2 to TRBJ2-3; D unclear. The CDR3 is 15 residues long. Trimming took 2 bases from V and 4 from J, leaving 13 bases between them. CDR1 is SGHTA and CDR2 is FQGNSA in the germline V gene. Here the CDR3 DNA reads TGTGCCAGCAGCTTACGTGCCACATGGGCAGATACGCAGTATTTT. Translation gives CASSLRATWADTQYF.

This chain uses TRBV20-1 with TRBJ2-3, with TRBD1 matching over 8 bases. From germline, CDR1 is DFQATT and CDR2 SNEGSKA (reference sequence). V dropped 6 bases and J dropped 4; count of bases not matched to a gene: 12. The length of the CDR3 is 15 residues. The CDR3 DNA follows: TGCAGTGCAGACACAGGGGGACTTGAGTCAGATACGCAGTATTTT. Its protein is CSADTGGLESDTQYF.

This clonotype was recorded at least ten times. The CDR3 reads CASSVDRTMEKQFF. CDR3 bases: TGCGCCAGCAGCGTAGACCGAACGATGGAGAAACAGTTCTTC. The chain employs TRBV4-1 and TRBJ2-1, with no clear D. The germline V gene encodes CDR1 MGHRA and CDR2 YSYEKL. Trimming shortened V by 5 bases and J by 13 bases, and 21 bases separated the two germline ends. CDR3 size: 14 residues.